The table lists the clone carrying this T cell receptor (beta chain) with a count of one. Per the authors' pipeline: Estimates of nucleated cell counts were drawn from the amplification of reference gene primers. Sequencing used immunoSEQ multiplex PCR; TCRdb keeps in-frame clones, though not all of them. V, J and clone size were drawn from that table, and D and trimming were deduced from the DNA. The table lists 95,000 to 150,000 clones, under 80% of them singletons. Unmatched junction bases numbered 11, after V lost 9 bases and J lost 2 bases. The CDR3 spans 15 residues. Germline-derived CDR1 and CDR2 are LNHDA and SQIVND (reference sequence). These data are taken from a study of blood T cell repertoires in COVID-19. On the study more broadly: Acute and convalescent COVID-19 specimens originated in the United States, Italy and Spain. PBMCs, B-cell-depleted T cells, or T cells were the source of the cDNA or gDNA that made up the material.

This TCR was recovered from a man aged 70-80 years with acute or convalescent COVID-19. Sequenced input: peripheral blood. The gene calls are TRBV19 and TRBJ2-5; 8 nucleotides match TRBD1. CDR3 loop: CASGVRGLRQETQYF. CDR3 DNA sequence: TGTGCCAGCGGCGTCAGGGGGCTAAGACAAGAGACCCAGTACTTC.